The 21 T cell receptor beta chains below all came from one sample that was sequenced in a study of post-analysis software for immune sequencing data (dated by TCRdb to the mid-2010s). Here is what the overall study found, with its caveats: Patients showed significantly higher frequencies than controls for a handful of TRBV segments, among them TRBV5-6, TRBV5-1 and TRBV20-1.

The library was prepared using PCR. The run used an Illumina HiSeq 2500. Unique molecular identifiers were incorporated into TCR beta cDNA libraries to reduce PCR and sequencing biases. Starting from the raw public reads, TCRdb applied fastp trimming at Q25, assembled clones with MiXCR and retained in-frame beta chains. For every CDR3 protein sequence, its rows merge into one entry that carries the most common genes and DNA. Counted in this sample were some 690,000 distinct CDR3 sequences; 25% to 30% of them appeared once. The ten most abundant clones make up 0.56% of the sample. Their target antigens are unknown. The material sequenced was blood. The receptors originated from a girl aged 10-17 years with multiple sclerosis.

The chain links TRBV5-6 to TRBJ2-1, with no clear D. This CDR3 has 14 amino acids. V shed 2 bases and J shed 7 bases, with 13 bases lying between them. Germline values: CDR1 SGHDT, CDR2 YYEEEE. DNA for the CDR3: TGTGCCAGCAGCTTTCTATCACGGCAGAATGAGCAGTTCTTC. Translated: CASSFLSRQNEQFF. Full variable domain (missing parts from reference TRBV5-6 and TRBJ2-1): DAGVTQSPTHLIKTRGQQVTLRCSPKSGHDTVSWYQQALGQGPQFIFQYYEEEERQRGNFPDRFSGHQFPNYSSELNVNALLLGDSALYLCASSFLSRQNEQFFGPGTRLTVL.

This clonotype was picked up a small number of times. The genes are TRBV6-1 and TRBJ1-5; 7 bases align to TRBD1. The ends lost 4 bases at V and 4 bases at J; junction bases unmatched: 7. The germline V gene has CDR1 MNHNS and CDR2 SASEGT. The CDR3 contains 15 residues. The CDR3: CASSGETGPNQPQHF. The CDR3 DNA sequence: TGTGCCAGCAGTGGCGAGACAGGGCCGAATCAGCCCCAGCATTTT.

This clonotype was observed at least ten times. The CDR3, as DNA: TGCAGTGGTAGGACTCCCCAAGATACGCAGTATTTT. Its protein is CSGRTPQDTQYF. The chain couples TRBV20-1 to TRBJ2-3, with D possibly matching TRBD2 (5 bases). Deletions cut 7 bases from V and 5 bases from J, with 13 bases between. Germline lookup yields CDR1 DFQATT and CDR2 SNEGSKA (reference sequence). This CDR3 has 12 amino acids.

The chain joins TRBV7-8 to TRBJ2-7; TRBD1 aligns across 8 bases. This CDR3 has 17 amino acids. With V trimmed by 0 bases and J by 1 base, 8 bases remained unmatched. Germline V gene sequence: CDR1 SGHVS, CDR2 FQNEAQ. Written as DNA, the CDR3 is TGTGCCAGCAGCTTAGCCTTCAGGGGGCGAGAGTCCTACGAGCAGTACTTC. It specifies CASSLAFRGRESYEQYF. Drawing the rest from reference TRBV7-8 and TRBJ2-7, the complete variable domain is GAGVSQSPRYKVAKRGQDVALRCDPISGHVSLFWYQQALGQGPEFLTYFQNEAQLDKSGLPSDRFFAERPEGSVSTLKIQRTQQEDSAVYLCASSLAFRGRESYEQYFGPGTRLTVT.

About this clonotype: A much larger clone differs by one base, so this may be a read error. The chain links TRBV5-1 to TRBJ2-1; 9 nucleotides match TRBD2. This CDR3 region has 15 residues. Germline V gene lookup returns CDR1 SGHRS and CDR2 YFSETQ. The chain's CDR3 is CAGSSGLASYNEQFF. CDR3 nucleotide sequence: TGCGCCGGCAGTTCTGGACTAGCGAGCTACAATGAGCAGTTCTTC.

V gene TRBV5-1 combines with J gene TRBJ2-5; 7 nucleotides match TRBD1. The length of the CDR3 is 15 residues. V was clipped by 1 base and J by 5 bases; unmatched bases: 8. From germline, CDR1 is SGHRS and CDR2 YFSETQ. The CDR3 spells CASSLSGQRMETQYF. The CDR3 DNA reads TGCGCCAGCAGCTTGTCGGGACAGAGGATGGAGACCCAGTACTTC.

The chain has TRBV10-3 and TRBJ1-4; 7 positions agree with TRBD1. The germline V gene encodes CDR1 ENHRY and CDR2 SYGVKD. After removal of 4 bases from V and 6 bases from J, the junction contained 2 bases not matched to a gene. This CDR3 has 13 residues. The CDR3 nucleotides read TGTGCCATCAGTGCCGGGACAGATGAAAAACTGTTTTTT. This encodes CAISAGTDEKLFF.

For this clonotype: The junction departs from germline at one end; a sequencing error may be responsible. The CDR3: CSARLARRGTNYGYTF. The CDR3 DNA sequence: TGCAGCGCTAGATTAGCCCGGAGGGGGACTAACTATGGCTACACCTTC. The chain is built from TRBV20-1 and TRBJ1-2; maybe TRBD1 (6 bases). Germline loops: CDR1 DFQATT, CDR2 SNEGSKA (reference sequence). This CDR3 is 16 amino acids long.

The chain recombines TRBV7-9 with TRBJ1-1; maybe TRBD1 (5 bases). The CDR3 runs 16 residues. The V end was cut by 5 bases, the J end by 1 base, with 17 bases between. Per germline, CDR1 SEHNR and CDR2 FQNEAQ (reference sequence). This CDR3 is CASSQSGGDRNTEAFF. The CDR3 DNA sequence: TGTGCCAGCAGCCAATCCGGGGGGGATCGGAACACTGAAGCTTTCTTT.

V gene TRBV24-1 combines with J gene TRBJ2-7, with D perhaps matching TRBD1 (6 bases). The CDR3 is made up of 16 amino acids. The V gene lost 4 bases and the J gene lost 3 bases, with 18 bases spanning the gap. CDR1 and CDR2 from the germline V gene are KGHDR and SFDVKD. CDR3 sequence (DNA): TGTGCCACCAGTGAATCCGGGGCAGGGGCGTACTACGAGCAGTACTTC. It yields the protein CATSESGAGAYYEQYF.

This clonotype appeared a few times. The V call is TRBV20-1, the J call TRBJ2-7; 8 bases map to TRBD2. This CDR3 has 14 amino acids. With 4 bases clipped from V and 7 bases from J, the junction kept 12 bases outside the gene matches. The V gene's germline CDR1 is DFQATT and CDR2 SNEGSKA (reference sequence). The chain's CDR3 is CSATMREVGSEQYF. CDR3 nucleotide sequence: TGCAGTGCTACTATGCGGGAGGTGGGGAGTGAGCAGTACTTC.

This clonotype appeared many times. This sequence joins TRBV20-1 and TRBJ2-1, with 14 bases aligning to TRBD2. V lost 6 bases and J lost 9; bases outside the gene matches: 7. The germline V gene has CDR1 DFQATT and CDR2 SNEGSKA (reference sequence). The CDR3 covers 14 residues. The CDR3: CSALGLAGEREQFF. In DNA, the CDR3 is TGCAGTGCCTTGGGACTAGCGGGAGAGCGTGAGCAGTTCTTC.

This clonotype was observed a few times. This chain joins TRBV15 and TRBJ2-4, with 9 bases that match TRBD1. Per the germline V gene, CDR1 is LNHNV and CDR2 is YYDKDF (reference sequence). Trimming removed 9 bases from V and 4 bases from J; junction bases left unmatched: 10. The CDR3 has 15 residues. CDR3 protein: CATTSTGTGKNIQYF. The CDR3 DNA is TGTGCCACTACATCTACCGGGACAGGGAAAAACATTCAGTACTTC.

This chain uses TRBV27 with TRBJ2-1, with D hard to call. The germline CDR1 and CDR2 sequences are MNHEY and SMNVEV (reference sequence). Trimming cost V 7 bases and J 0 bases, with 10 bases left between them. This CDR3 has 14 residues. This chain's CDR3 is CASKPLSSYNEQFF. The CDR3 DNA reads TGTGCCAGCAAACCTCTCAGCTCCTACAATGAGCAGTTCTTC.

The genes are TRBV10-3 and TRBJ2-2; a weak D match, TRBD1 (5 bases). CDR3 size: 12 residues. Germline CDR1 is ENHRY and CDR2 is SYGVKD. Between the trimmed V and J ends, which lost 7 bases and 6 bases, there was a span of 9 bases. The chain's CDR3 is CAINVGAGELFF. The CDR3 DNA reads as TGTGCCATCAACGTAGGGGCCGGGGAGCTGTTTTTT.

The rearrangement links TRBV7-2 to TRBJ2-5; either TRBD1 or TRBD2 may supply D (5 bases each). Trimming pared 4 bases from V and 11 bases from J, leaving 20 bases between. The CDR3 has 14 residues. Germline CDR1 and CDR2: SGHTA and FQGNSA. CDR3 amino acids: CASSSWIRVGEQYF. As DNA, the CDR3 is TGTGCCAGCAGCTCATGGATTCGGGTGGGGGAGCAGTACTTC.

This clonotype was seen only a few times. V gene TRBV27 combines with J gene TRBJ2-1, with TRBD2 identical over 10 bases. J gave up 8 bases and V 5 bases, and 6 bases lay outside the gene matches. CDR1 and CDR2 from the germline V gene are MNHEY and SMNVEV (reference sequence). This CDR3 region has 14 residues. The CDR3 is CASSISSGSHEQFF. As DNA, the CDR3 is TGTGCCAGCAGTATTTCTAGCGGGAGCCATGAGCAGTTCTTC.

CDR3 bases: TGTGCCAGCAGTGAAGCTGGGGGCGAGACAGATACGCAGTATTTT. This codes for CASSEAGGETDTQYF. The genes are TRBV6-1 and TRBJ2-3; D perhaps matches TRBD1 (6 bases). CDR1 and CDR2 (germline): MNHNS, SASEGT. This CDR3 has 15 residues. Trimming shortened V by 0 bases and J by 3 bases, and 10 bases separated the two germline ends.

The J gene is TRBJ1-2, the V gene TRBV24-1, with D hard to call. Germline V gene lookup returns CDR1 KGHDR and CDR2 SFDVKD. The germline V and J ends were trimmed by 7 bases and 7 bases, with 15 bases remaining between them. There are 13 residues in the CDR3. CDR3 sequence reads: CATSGPPGSGYTF. CDR3 nucleotides: TGTGCCACCAGCGGGCCCCCGGGGTCTGGCTACACCTTC.

This clonotype was recorded a few times. The chain recombines TRBV20-1 with TRBJ2-1, with 7 bases matching TRBD1. V lost 1 base to trimming and J lost 2 bases; unmatched junction nucleotides: 2. This CDR3 contains 14 residues. CDR1 is DFQATT, CDR2 SNEGSKA, per germline (reference sequence). The CDR3 is CSARGQGPYNEQFF. Written as DNA, the CDR3 is TGCAGTGCTAGAGGACAGGGACCCTACAATGAGCAGTTCTTC.

This clonotype was detected ten times or more. The rearrangement links TRBV20-1 to TRBJ2-1; possibly TRBD1 for D (6 bases). The CDR3 has 15 amino acids. The V end lost 1 base, the J end lost 8 bases, and 18 bases lay between the germline ends. The germline V gene has CDR1 DFQATT and CDR2 SNEGSKA (reference sequence). The CDR3 loop is CSARVSARGTDEQFF. For the CDR3, the DNA is TGCAGTGCTAGAGTGTCGGCCAGGGGTACGGATGAGCAGTTCTTC.